Sequencing of this T cell receptor (beta chain) was carried out in a study of T-cell reconstitution after alpha-beta-depleted transplantation in children. A library of TCRbeta sequences, prepared with unique molecular identifiers, was generated. Via MiXCR, TCRdb re-called the PCR reads, giving one row per CDR3 protein. The sample contains around 410,000 distinct CDR3 sequences, 9.5% to 13% of which appear only once. This TCR derives from a human donor who donated a stem cell graft to a child with acute myeloid leukemia. Sequencing used PBMCs from the stem cell graft donor, obtained from the stem cell graft.

The CDR3 nucleotides are TGTGCCAGCAGTTTGTCTGTTACTATGGATGAGCAGTTCTTC. Translation: CASSLSVTMDEQFF. This chain connects TRBV12-3 or TRBV12-4 to TRBJ2-1, with D hard to call. CDR3 length equals 14 residues. Trimming took off 3 bases at V and 8 bases at J, with 14 bases between the two ends.